This record covers a single T cell receptor (beta chain). The antigen is undetermined. The germline V gene has CDR1 LNHDA and CDR2 SQIVND (reference sequence). This CDR3 is 16 amino acids long. Trimming at V came to 3 bases and at J to 0 bases, leaving 4 bases not matched to a gene. The sample comes from a study of somatic mutations in cytotoxic T cells in rheumatoid arthritis. Study findings and constraints: About an eighth of the roughly 60 patients had a largest CD8+ clone above 20% of CD8+ cells.

Repertoires were generated with immunoSEQ multiplex PCR, while TCRdb's copy carries only in-frame clones and drops some. The sample contains 15,000 to 20,000 clones, 85% of which appear only once. V and J are TRBV19 and TRBJ1-1; 10 positions match TRBD1. Specimen: CD8+ T cells sorted from blood. The TCR sequence derives from a woman aged 40 to 50 with rheumatoid arthritis. The CDR3, as DNA: TGTGCCAGTAGTATTCTGACAGGGGGCCTGAACACTGAAGCTTTCTTT. Translating gives CASSILTGGLNTEAFF. Based on the CDR3 plus reference TRBV19 and TRBJ1-1, the full variable domain is DGGITQSPKYLFRKEGQNVTLSCEQNLNHDAMYWYRQDPGQGLRLIYYSQIVNDFQKGDIAEGYSVSREKKESFPLTVTSAQKNPTAFYLCASSILTGGLNTEAFFGQGTRLTVV.